This entry describes one T cell receptor beta chain. Its specificity is unknown. The source of the blood RNA was unsorted whole blood, and germline DNA was extracted as well. From around 500 ng of total RNA, TCR beta-specific cDNA was reverse-transcribed using a constant-region primer. Modified slightly, ARM-PCR produced TCR beta libraries over three nested multiplex PCR rounds. In the first two PCR rounds, TRBV1-TRBV30 forward primers were paired with a C-beta reverse primer, and each round lasted about 9 cycles. In TCRdb, the multiplex PCR reads were re-called with MiXCR into one record per CDR3 protein. Of about 200,000 distinct CDR3 sequences in the sample, 65% were seen once. CDR3 length: 15 residues. Germline V lookup: CDR1 SGHTA, CDR2 FQGTGA. V was shortened by 2 bases and J by 0 bases, with 11 bases between the two germline ends. The sample originates from a study of tumor-infiltrating lymphocytes in primary liver carcinoma. General study findings and limits: Among the pair types, tumor region pairs showed more overlap than tumor-adjacent and tumor-blood pairs.

The source material was peripheral blood. This TCR was recovered from a woman aged 60-75 years with primary liver carcinoma and hepatitis B virus infection. This chain joins TRBV7-3 and TRBJ2-7; tentative D call: TRBD2 (6 bases). The CDR3 DNA is TGTGCCAGCAGCTTATTTAGCGGACCCTCCTACGAGCAGTACTTC. This translates into CASSLFSGPSYEQYF.